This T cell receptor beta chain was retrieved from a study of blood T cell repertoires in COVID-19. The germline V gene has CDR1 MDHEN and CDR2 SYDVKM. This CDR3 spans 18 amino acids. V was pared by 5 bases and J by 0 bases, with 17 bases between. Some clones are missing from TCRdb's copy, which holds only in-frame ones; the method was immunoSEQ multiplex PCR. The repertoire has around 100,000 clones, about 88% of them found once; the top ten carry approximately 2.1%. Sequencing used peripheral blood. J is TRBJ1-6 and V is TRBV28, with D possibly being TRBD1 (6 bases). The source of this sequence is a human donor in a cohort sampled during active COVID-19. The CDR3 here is CASSTIDRPSSYNSPLHF. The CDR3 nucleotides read TGTGCCAGCAGTACCATAGACAGGCCGAGCTCCTATAATTCACCCCTCCACTTT.